The entry below describes one T cell receptor beta chain. Primers for the PCR totalled 60 Vbeta and 13 Jbeta. Clones were read by immunoSEQ multiplex PCR, and TCRdb kept only the in-frame ones, dropping some. This sample yields tens of thousands of clones, of which around 83% are seen a single time; 3.6% belongs to the top ten. The record originates from a study of cytomegalovirus exposure and HLA in healthy donors. All the people who gave samples were healthy bone marrow donors. CDR1 MGHRA and CDR2 YSYEKL come from the germline V gene. The CDR3 is 14 amino acids. V lost 3 bases and J lost 4, with 10 bases in between.

The specimen sequenced was PBMCs. The V and J genes are TRBV4-1 and TRBJ1-5, with unresolved D. The sequence came from a woman between 18 and 30 years old in good health and CMV-seronegative. DNA of the CDR3: TGCGCCAGCAGCCACCCACTCACGAATCAGCCCCAGCATTTT. This encodes CASSHPLTNQPQHF.